This T cell receptor beta chain was documented in a study of blood T cells in healthy people across ages. Russia was home to the donors, healthy Caucasian individuals aged 6 to 90. PCR was performed a second time for about 7 to 11 cycles using a sample-barcoded 5' primer and a J-beta primer mix. TCRdb redid the calling of the 5' RACE reads with MiXCR, one entry per CDR3 protein. Counted here are roughly 1 million distinct CDR3 sequences, under 30% occurring once; the ten biggest clones make up around 0.75%. Germline V gives CDR1 KGHDR, CDR2 SFDVKD. The CDR3 runs to 16 residues. The V gene end was trimmed by 5 bases and the J gene end by 4 bases; junction bases not matched to a gene: 6. This clonotype has only a few counts. Its matching antigen is unknown. The study, taken as a whole, reports: Long-lived and aged donors differed, with more naive CD4+ cells and higher diversity in the long-lived.

The same sample was also used in a study of T cells of mothers and their children. That work adds: Samples were provided by three healthy Caucasian mothers and their six children. Extraction yielded RNA that went, in full, into cDNA synthesis at roughly 1.5 ug per 15 ul.

The TCR originated in a girl aged 2 to 9 in good health. The chain uses TRBV24-1 and TRBJ2-1; 11 nucleotides agree with TRBD2. The sequencing input was blood. CDR3 coding DNA: TGTGCCACCAGTGGAAGACTAGCGGGGATATACAATGAGCAGTTCTTC. This translates into CATSGRLAGIYNEQFF.